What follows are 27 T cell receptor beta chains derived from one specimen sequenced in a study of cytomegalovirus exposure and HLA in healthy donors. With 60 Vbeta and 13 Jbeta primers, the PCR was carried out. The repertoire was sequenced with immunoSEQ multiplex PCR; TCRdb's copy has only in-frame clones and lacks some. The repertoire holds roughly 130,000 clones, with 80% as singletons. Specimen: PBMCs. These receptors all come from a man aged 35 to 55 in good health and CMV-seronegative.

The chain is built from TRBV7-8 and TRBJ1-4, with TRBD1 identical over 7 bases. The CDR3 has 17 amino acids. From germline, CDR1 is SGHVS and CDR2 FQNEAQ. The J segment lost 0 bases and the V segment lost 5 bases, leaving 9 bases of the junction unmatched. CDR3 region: CASSRAGGVSTNEKLFF. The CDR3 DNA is TGTGCCAGCAGCCGTGCAGGGGGAGTTTCAACTAATGAAAAACTGTTTTTT.

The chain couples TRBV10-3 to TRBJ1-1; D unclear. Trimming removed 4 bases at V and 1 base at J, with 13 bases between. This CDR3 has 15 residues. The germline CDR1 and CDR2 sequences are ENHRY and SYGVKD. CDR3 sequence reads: CAISGNYGGNTEAFF. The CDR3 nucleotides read TGTGCCATCAGTGGGAACTATGGAGGGAACACTGAAGCTTTCTTT.

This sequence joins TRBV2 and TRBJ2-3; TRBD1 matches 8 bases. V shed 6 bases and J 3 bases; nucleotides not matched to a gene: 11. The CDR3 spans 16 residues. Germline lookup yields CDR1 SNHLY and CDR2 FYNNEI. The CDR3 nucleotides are TGTGCCAGCAGGGCCTCACAGGGGGGAGGTACAGATACGCAGTATTTT. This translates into CASRASQGGGTDTQYF.

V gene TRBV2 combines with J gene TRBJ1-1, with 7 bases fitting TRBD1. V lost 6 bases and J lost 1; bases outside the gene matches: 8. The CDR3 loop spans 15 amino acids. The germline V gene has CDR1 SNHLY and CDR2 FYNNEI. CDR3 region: CASSALGQQNTEAFF. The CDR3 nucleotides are TGTGCCAGCAGCGCCCTGGGACAGCAGAACACTGAAGCTTTCTTT. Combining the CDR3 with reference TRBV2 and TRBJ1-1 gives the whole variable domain EPEVTQTPSHQVTQMGQEVILRCVPISNHLYFYWYRQILGQKVEFLVSFYNNEISEKSEIFDDQFSVERPDGSNFTLKIRSTKLEDSAMYFCASSALGQQNTEAFFGQGTRLTVV.

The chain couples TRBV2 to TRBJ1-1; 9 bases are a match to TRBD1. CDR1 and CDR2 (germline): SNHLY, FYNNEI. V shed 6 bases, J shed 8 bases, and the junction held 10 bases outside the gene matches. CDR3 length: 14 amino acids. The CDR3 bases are TGTGCCAGCAGATGGGACAGGGAAGGACAAGAAGCTTTCTTT. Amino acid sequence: CASRWDREGQEAFF. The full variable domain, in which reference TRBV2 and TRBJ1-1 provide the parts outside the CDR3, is EPEVTQTPSHQVTQMGQEVILRCVPISNHLYFYWYRQILGQKVEFLVSFYNNEISEKSEIFDDQFSVERPDGSNFTLKIRSTKLEDSAMYFCASRWDREGQEAFFGQGTRLTVV.

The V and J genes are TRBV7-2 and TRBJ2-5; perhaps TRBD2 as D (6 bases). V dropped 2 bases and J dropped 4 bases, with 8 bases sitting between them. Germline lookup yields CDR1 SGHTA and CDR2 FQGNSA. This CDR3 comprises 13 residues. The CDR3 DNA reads TGTGCCAGCAGCTTAATCGGGGGAGAGACCCAGTACTTC. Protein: CASSLIGGETQYF.

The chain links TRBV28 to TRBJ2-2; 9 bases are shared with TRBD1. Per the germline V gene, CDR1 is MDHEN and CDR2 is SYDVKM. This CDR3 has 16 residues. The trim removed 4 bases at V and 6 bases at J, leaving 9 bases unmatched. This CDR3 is CASSSTGQGLSGELFF. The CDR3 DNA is TGTGCCAGCAGTTCCACGGGACAGGGTCTGTCCGGGGAGCTGTTTTTT.

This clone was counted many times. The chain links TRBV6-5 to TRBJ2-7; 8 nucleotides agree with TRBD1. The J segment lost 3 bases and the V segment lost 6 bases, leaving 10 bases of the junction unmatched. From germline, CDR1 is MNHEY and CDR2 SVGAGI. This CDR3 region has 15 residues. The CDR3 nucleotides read TGTGCCAGCAGGCGAACCGGAGACAGGGGCTACGAGCAGTACTTC. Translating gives CASRRTGDRGYEQYF.

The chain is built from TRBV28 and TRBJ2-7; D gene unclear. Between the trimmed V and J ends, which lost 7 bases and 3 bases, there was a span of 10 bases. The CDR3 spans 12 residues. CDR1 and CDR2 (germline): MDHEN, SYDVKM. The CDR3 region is CASTGPNYEQYF. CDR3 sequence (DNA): TGTGCCAGCACAGGCCCAAACTACGAGCAGTACTTC.

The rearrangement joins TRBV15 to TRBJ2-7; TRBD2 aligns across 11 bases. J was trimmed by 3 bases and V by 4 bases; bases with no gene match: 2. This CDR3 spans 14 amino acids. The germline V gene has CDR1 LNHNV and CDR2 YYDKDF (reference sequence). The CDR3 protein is CATSTTSGSYEQYF. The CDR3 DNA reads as TGTGCCACCAGCACCACTAGCGGGAGCTACGAGCAGTACTTC.

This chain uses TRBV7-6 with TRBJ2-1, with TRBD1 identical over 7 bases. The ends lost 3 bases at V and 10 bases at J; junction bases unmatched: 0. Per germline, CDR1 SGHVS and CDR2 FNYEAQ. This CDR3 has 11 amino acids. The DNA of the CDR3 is TGTGCCAGCAGCTTGGACAGGGAGCAGTTCTTC. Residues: CASSLDREQFF. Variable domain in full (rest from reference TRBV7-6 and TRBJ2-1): GAGVSQSPRYKVTKRGQDVALRCDPISGHVSLYWYRQALGQGPEFLTYFNYEAQQDKSGLPNDRFSAERPEGSISTLTIQRTEQRDSAMYRCASSLDREQFFGPGTRLTVL.

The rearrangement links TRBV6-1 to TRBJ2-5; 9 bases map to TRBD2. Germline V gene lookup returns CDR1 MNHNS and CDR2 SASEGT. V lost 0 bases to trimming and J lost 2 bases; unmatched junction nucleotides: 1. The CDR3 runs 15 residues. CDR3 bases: TGTGCCAGCAGTGAAGCGGCGGGGGGGCAAGAGACCCAGTACTTC. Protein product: CASSEAAGGQETQYF.

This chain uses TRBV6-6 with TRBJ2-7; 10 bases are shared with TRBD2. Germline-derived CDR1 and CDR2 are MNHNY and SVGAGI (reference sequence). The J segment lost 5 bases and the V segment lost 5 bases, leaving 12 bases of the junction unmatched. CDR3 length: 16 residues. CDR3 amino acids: CASSTYRPSGSHEQYF. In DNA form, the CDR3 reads TGTGCCAGCAGTACCTACAGGCCTAGCGGGAGCCACGAGCAGTACTTC.

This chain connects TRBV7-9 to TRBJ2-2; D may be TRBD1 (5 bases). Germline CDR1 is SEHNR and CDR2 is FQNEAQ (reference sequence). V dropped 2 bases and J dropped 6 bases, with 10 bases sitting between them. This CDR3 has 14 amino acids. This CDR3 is CASSLQGNAGELFF. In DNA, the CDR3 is TGTGCCAGCAGCTTACAGGGTAATGCCGGGGAGCTGTTTTTT.

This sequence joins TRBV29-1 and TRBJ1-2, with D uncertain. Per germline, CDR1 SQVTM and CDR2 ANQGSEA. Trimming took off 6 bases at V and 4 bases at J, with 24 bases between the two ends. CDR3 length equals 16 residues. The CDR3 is CSVRTSSGSRGYGYTF. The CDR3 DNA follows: TGCAGCGTGCGGACCTCCTCTGGGAGCCGGGGCTATGGCTACACCTTC.

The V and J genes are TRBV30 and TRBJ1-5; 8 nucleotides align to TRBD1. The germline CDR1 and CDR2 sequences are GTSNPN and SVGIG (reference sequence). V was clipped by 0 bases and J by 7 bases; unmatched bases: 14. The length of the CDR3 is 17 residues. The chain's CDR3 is CAWSVRQGADRGQPQHF. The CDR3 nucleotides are TGTGCCTGGAGTGTACGGCAGGGGGCAGATCGGGGACAGCCCCAGCATTTT.

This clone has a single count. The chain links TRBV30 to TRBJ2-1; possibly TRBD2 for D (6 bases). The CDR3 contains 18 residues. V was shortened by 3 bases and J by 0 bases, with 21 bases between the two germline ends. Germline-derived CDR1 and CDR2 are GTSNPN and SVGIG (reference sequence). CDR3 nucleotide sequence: TGTGCCTGGAGGGACCGAACCGGGACTCCAAGCTCCTACAATGAGCAGTTCTTC. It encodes CAWRDRTGTPSSYNEQFF.

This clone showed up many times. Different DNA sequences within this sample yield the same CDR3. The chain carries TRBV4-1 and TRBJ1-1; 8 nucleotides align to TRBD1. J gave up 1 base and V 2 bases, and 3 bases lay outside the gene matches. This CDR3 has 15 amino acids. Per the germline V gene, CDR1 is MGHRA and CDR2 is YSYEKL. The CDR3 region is CASSQPTGENTEAFF. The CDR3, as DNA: TGCGCCAGCAGCCAACCGACAGGGGAGAACACTGAAGCTTTCTTT.

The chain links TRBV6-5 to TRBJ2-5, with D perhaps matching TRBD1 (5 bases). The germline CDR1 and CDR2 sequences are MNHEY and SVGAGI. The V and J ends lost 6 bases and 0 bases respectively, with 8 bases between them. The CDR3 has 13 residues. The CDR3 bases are TGTGCCAGCAGAGGACACAACCAAGAGACCCAGTACTTC. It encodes CASRGHNQETQYF.

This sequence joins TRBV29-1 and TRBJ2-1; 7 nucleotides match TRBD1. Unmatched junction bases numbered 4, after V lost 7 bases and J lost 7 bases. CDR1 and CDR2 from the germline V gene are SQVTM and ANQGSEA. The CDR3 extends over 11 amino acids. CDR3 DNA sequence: TGCAGCGGATACAGGGGAAATGAGCAGTTCTTC. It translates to CSGYRGNEQFF.

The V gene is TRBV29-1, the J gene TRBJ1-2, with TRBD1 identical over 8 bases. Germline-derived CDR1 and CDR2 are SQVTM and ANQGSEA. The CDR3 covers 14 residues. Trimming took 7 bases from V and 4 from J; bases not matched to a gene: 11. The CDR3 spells CSASQGARGYGYTF. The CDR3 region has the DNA TGCAGCGCATCCCAGGGGGCGCGAGGCTATGGCTACACCTTC.

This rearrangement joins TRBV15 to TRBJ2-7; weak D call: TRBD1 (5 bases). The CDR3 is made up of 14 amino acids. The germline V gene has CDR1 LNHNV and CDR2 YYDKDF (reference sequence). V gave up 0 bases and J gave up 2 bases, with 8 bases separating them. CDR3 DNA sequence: TGTGCCACCAGCAGAGATGTGACAGCCTACGAGCAGTACTTC. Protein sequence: CATSRDVTAYEQYF.

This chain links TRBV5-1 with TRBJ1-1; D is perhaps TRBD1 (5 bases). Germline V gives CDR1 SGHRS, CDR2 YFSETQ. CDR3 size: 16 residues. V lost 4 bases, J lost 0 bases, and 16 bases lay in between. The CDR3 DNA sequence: TGCGCCAGCAGCCCTCCCGTGGGACTACTGAACACTGAAGCTTTCTTT. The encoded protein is CASSPPVGLLNTEAFF.

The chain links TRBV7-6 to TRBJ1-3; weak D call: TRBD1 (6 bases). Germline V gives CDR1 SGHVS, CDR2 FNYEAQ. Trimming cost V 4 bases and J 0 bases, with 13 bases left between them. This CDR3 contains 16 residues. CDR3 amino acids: CASSSDRTDSGNTIYF. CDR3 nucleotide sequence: TGTGCCAGCAGCTCGGACAGAACAGACTCTGGAAACACCATATATTTT.

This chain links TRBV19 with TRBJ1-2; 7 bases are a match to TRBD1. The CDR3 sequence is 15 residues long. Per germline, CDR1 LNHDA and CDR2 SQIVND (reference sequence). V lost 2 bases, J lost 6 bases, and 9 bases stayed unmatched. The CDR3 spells CASSIPPGQTHGYTF. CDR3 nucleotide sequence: TGTGCCAGTAGTATACCCCCGGGACAGACCCATGGCTACACCTTC. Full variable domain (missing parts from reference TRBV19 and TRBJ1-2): DGGITQSPKYLFRKEGQNVTLSCEQNLNHDAMYWYRQDPGQGLRLIYYSQIVNDFQKGDIAEGYSVSREKKESFPLTVTSAQKNPTAFYLCASSIPPGQTHGYTFGSGTRLTVV.

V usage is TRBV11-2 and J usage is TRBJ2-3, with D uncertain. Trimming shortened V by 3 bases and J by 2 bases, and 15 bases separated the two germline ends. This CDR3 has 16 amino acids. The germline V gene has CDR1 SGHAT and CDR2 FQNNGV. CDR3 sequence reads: CASSFHPGSSTDTQYF. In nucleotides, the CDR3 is TGTGCCAGCAGCTTTCATCCAGGATCCTCCACAGATACGCAGTATTTT. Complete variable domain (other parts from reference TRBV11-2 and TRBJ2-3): EAGVAQSPRYKIIEKRQSVAFWCNPISGHATLYWYQQILGQGPKLLIQFQNNGVVDDSQLPKDRFSAERLKGVDSTLKIQPAKLEDSAVYLCASSFHPGSSTDTQYFGPGTRLTVL.

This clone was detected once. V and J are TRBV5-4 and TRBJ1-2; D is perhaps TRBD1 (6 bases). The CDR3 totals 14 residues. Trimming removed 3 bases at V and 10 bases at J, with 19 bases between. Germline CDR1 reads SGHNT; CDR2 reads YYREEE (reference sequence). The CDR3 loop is CASSSGVGDTYYTF. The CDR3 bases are TGTGCCAGCAGCTCAGGAGTGGGGGACACATACTACACCTTC. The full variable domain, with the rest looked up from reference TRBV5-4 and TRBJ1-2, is ETGVTQSPTHLIKTRGQQVTLRCSSQSGHNTVSWYQQALGQGPQFIFQYYREEENGRGNFPPRFSGLQFPNYSSELNVNALELDDSALYLCASSSGVGDTYYTFGSGTRLTVV.